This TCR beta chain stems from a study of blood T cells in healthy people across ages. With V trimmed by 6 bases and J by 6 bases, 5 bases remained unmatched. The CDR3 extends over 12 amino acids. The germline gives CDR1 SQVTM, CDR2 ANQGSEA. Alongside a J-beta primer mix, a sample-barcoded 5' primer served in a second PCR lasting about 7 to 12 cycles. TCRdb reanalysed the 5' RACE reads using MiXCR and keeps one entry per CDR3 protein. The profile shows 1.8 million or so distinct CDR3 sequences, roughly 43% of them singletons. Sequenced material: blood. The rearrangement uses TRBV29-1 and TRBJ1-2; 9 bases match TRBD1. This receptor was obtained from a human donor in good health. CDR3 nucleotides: TGCAGCGTAGGACAGGGGATTCATGGCTACACCTTC. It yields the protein CSVGQGIHGYTF.